This T cell receptor beta chain is from a study of T cells after yellow fever vaccination. The V gene's germline CDR1 is ENHRY and CDR2 SYGVKD. The CDR3 has 16 amino acids. V gave up 5 bases and J gave up 4 bases, with 20 bases separating them. Each CDR3 protein is one row after TCRdb ran MiXCR on the 5' RACE reads. The sample has 250,000 to 350,000 distinct CDR3 sequences, around 10% seen once; the top ten hold around 3.3%. The J gene is TRBJ2-5, the V gene TRBV10-3; D is unclear. The sequenced sample was CD4+ T cells sorted from PBMCs, obtained 5 days after the yellow fever booster vaccination. The receptor was isolated from a man younger than 35 who received the YFV17D yellow fever vaccine. CDR3 nucleotides: TGTGCCATCAGTCCCGGGTCGGCCAATAAGGGAGAGACCCAGTACTTC. The encoded protein is CAISPGSANKGETQYF.